The entry that follows covers one T cell receptor (beta chain) sequence. Its antigen remains undetermined. No base quality values were provided; no much bigger clone lies one nucleotide off. This sample stems from a study of response to subunit inactivated influenza vaccine (dated by TCRdb to 2016 to 2018). Describing the broader study: The study used deep quantitative T cell receptor repertoire profiling to track responses to a trivalent subunit inactivated influenza vaccine.

Via the germline V gene, CDR1 is LGHNA and CDR2 YSLEER. From its cysteine to its phenylalanine, the CDR3 spans 11 amino acids. Just the 33-base CDR3 DNA is kept, in frame starting at base 1. V loses 0 bases of germline sequence and J loses 12 bases, and the interval between the two ends is 8 bases. What the authors observed across the whole study: It was suggested by the authors that each seasonal influenza vaccination may recruit only a limited number of new T cells.

Receptors were amplified or captured by RT-PCR. The sample was run on an Illumina HiSeq 2500. Starting from the raw public reads, TCRdb applied fastp trimming at Q25, assembled clones with MiXCR and retained in-frame beta chains. Rows are combined by CDR3 protein, so each entry shows the most common genes and DNA. This sample holds roughly 700,000 distinct CDR3 sequences; 15% to 18% were observed only once. The top ten clonotypes cover 9.5% to 13% of the sample. The TCR sequence derives from a man aged 45-65 years who received an inactivated influenza vaccine. Donor details come from another sample of the same person, matched by shared clones. The source was PBMCs from blood, collected approximately 13 days after vaccination. The chain joins TRBV4-3 to TRBJ2-5, and possibly TRBD1, on 5 matching bases. The CDR3 here reads CASSQDKGKYF. The DNA sequence follows: TGCGCCAGCAGCCAAGATAAGGGGAAGTACTTC.